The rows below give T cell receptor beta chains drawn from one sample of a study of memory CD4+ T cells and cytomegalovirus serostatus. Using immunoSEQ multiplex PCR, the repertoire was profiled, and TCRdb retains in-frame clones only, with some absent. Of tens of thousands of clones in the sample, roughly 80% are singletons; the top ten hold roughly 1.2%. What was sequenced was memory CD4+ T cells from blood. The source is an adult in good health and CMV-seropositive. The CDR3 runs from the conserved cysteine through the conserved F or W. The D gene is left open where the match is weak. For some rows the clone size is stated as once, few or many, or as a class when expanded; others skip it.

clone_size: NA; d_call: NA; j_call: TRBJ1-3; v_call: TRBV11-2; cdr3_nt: TGTGCCAGCAGCTACGAGGGATCCTCTGGAAACACCATATATTTT; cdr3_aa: CASSYEGSSGNTIYF
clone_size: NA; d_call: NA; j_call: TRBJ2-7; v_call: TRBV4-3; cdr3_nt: TGCGCCAGCAGCCAAGACGCCCCCGGAGCAGCCTACTACGAGCAGTACTTC; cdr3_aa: CASSQDAPGAAYYEQYF
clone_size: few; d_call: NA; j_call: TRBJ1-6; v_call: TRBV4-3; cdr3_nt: TGCGCCAGCAGCCAACAGGGTATTTCACCCCTCCACTTT; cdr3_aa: CASSQQGISPLHF
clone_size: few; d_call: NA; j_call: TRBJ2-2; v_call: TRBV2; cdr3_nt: TGTGCCAGCAGCGTGGAGAACACCGGGGAGCTGTTTTTT; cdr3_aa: CASSVENTGELFF
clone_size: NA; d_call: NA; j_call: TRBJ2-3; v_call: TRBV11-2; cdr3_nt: TGTGCCAGCAGGGATCGGGCGGGGCGCTCCACAGATACGCAGTATTTT; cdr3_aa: CASRDRAGRSTDTQYF
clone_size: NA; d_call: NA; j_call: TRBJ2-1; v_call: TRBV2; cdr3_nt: TGTGCCAGCAAGCCAAACCGGGGGGCCTCCTACAATGAGCAGTTCTTC; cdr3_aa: CASKPNRGASYNEQFF
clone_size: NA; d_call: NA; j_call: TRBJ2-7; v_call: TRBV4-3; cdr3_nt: TGCGCCAGCAGCCAAGTGCTATTCTACGAGCAGTACTTC; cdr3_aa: CASSQVLFYEQYF
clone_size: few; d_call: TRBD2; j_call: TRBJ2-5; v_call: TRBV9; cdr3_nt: TGTGCCAGCAGCGTAGGGACTAGCGGGGGACAAGAGACCCAGTACTTC; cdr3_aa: CASSVGTSGGQETQYF
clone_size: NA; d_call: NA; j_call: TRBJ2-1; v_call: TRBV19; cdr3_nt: TGTGCCAGTAGTATAAGTCAGGATTACAATGAGCAGTTCTTC; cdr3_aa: CASSISQDYNEQFF
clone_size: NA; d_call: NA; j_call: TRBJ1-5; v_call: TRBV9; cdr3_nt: TGTGCCAGCAGCGTAGCGGGGTTTAGCAATCAGCCCCAGCATTTT; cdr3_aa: CASSVAGFSNQPQHF
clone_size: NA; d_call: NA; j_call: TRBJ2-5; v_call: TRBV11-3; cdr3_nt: TGTGCCAGCAGCTTAGGCGGGGCCCGGGGGACCCAGTACTTC; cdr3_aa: CASSLGGARGTQYF
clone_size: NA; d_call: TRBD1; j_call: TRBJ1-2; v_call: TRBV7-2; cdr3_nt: TGTGCCAGCAGCTACCAGGGGGGGCGGACAGGGAATGGCTACACCTTC; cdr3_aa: CASSYQGGRTGNGYTF
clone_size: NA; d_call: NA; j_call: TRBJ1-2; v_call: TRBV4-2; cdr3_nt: TGTGCCAGCAGCCAAGTCTCGTCTAACTATGGCTACACCTTC; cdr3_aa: CASSQVSSNYGYTF
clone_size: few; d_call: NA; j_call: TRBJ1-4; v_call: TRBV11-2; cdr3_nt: TGTGCCAGCAGCTTAGAGAGAACTAATGAAAAACTGTTTTTT; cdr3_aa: CASSLERTNEKLFF
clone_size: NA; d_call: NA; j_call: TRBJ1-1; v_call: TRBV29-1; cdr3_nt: TGCAGCGTTGGTGGGGCGGTGAACACTGAAGCTTTCTTT; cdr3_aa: CSVGGAVNTEAFF
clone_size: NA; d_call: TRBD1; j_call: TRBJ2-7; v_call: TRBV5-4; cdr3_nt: TGTGCCAGCAGCTTGGAGGGACAGGGAAGGGAGCAGTACTTC; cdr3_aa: CASSLEGQGREQYF
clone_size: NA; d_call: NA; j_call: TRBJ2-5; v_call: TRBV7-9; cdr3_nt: TGTGCCAGCACCCGGGACGTCGAAGAGACCCAGTACTTC; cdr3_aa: CASTRDVEETQYF
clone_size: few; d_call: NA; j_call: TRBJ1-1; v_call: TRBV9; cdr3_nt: TGTGCCAGCAGCGCCCCGGGATTGAACACTGAAGCTTTCTTT; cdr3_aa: CASSAPGLNTEAFF
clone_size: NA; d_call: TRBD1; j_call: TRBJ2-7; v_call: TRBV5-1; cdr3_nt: TGCGCCAGCAGCACCACAGGGGGCCGCTACGAGCAGTACTTC; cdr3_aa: CASSTTGGRYEQYF
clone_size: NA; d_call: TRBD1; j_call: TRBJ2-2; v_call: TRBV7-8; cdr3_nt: TGTGCCAGCAGCCCCCGGACAGGGGAGGACACCGGGGAGCTGTTTTTT; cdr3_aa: CASSPRTGEDTGELFF
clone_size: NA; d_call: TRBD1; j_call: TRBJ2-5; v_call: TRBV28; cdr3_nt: TGTGCCAGCAGTTCGACAGGGCTAAAGACCCAGTACTTC; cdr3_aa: CASSSTGLKTQYF
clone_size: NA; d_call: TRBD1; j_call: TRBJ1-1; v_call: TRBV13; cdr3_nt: TGTGCCAGCAGCTTTCGTCGGGACAGGGCGGACACTGAAGCTTTCTTT; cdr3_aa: CASSFRRDRADTEAFF
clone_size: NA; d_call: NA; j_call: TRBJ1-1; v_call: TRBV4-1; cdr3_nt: TGCGCCAGCAGCCAAACCGGGACAATGAACACTGAAGCTTTCTTT; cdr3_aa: CASSQTGTMNTEAFF
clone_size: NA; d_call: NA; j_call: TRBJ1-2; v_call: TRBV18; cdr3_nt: TGTGCCAGCGCCCCCCAAGGGGGGGCAATCGGGAAGACGTCCTACACCTTC; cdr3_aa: CASAPQGGAIGKTSYTF
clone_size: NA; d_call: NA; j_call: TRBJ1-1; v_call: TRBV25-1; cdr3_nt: TGTGCCAGCAGCTGGTCCAGAGACACTGAAGCTTTCTTT; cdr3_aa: CASSWSRDTEAFF
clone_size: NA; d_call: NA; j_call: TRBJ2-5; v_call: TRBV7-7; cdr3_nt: TGTGCTAGCAGCCGCGACAGCCGAGAGACCCAGTACTTC; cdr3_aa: CASSRDSRETQYF
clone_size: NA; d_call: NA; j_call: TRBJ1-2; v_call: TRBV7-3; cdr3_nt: TGTGCCAGCAGCTCCCCGACAGGCGGCTACACCTTC; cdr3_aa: CASSSPTGGYTF
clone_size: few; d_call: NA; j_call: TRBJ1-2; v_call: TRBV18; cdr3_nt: TGTGCCAGCTCACGAGGACAGTCTAACTATGGCTACACCTTC; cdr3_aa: CASSRGQSNYGYTF
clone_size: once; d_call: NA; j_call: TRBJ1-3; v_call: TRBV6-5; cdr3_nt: TGTGCCAGCAGCAGGAGGGGGGCAGCCTTAAACACCATATATTTT; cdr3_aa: CASSRRGAALNTIYF
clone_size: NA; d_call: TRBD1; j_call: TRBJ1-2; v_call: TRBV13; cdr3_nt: TGTGCCAGCAGCTTGTATGGGACAGGGGGCAACTATGGCTACACCTTC; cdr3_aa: CASSLYGTGGNYGYTF
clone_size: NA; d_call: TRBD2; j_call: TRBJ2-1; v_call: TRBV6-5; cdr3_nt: TGTGCCAGCAGTTACAAGCGGGGCGAAGAGCAGTTCTTC; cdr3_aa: CASSYKRGEEQFF
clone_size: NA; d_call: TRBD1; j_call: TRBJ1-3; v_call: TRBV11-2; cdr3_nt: TGTGCCAGCAGCCCAGGGACAGGACAATCCTCTGGAAACACCATATATTTT; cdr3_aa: CASSPGTGQSSGNTIYF